The 13 T cell receptor beta chains presented below share a single source sample, sequenced in a study of shared clonotypes between healthy human individuals (dated by TCRdb to the early 2020s). The library came from the immunoSEQ multiplex PCR assay. Entries here come from immuneACCESS through TCRdb and include only in-frame sequences with V and J called. Some clones fail to appear in such tables; in the studies checked, an unresolved V gene covers under half of the shortfall, and the cause of the remainder is unknown. The sample yields 1,500,000 or so clones; just under 99% were counted once. The ten largest clonotypes hold roughly 0.35% of the sample. The sample consisted of naive CD4+ T cells sorted from blood. This sample's cell subset or site label indicates: CD45RA+ positively selected. The receptors originated from a man under 40 in good health.

The chain carries TRBV11-3 and TRBJ2-1; possible D gene TRBD2, 6 bases. The germline gives CDR1 SGHNT, CDR2 YENEEA. The CDR3 covers 13 residues. Trimming removed 3 bases at V and 4 bases at J, with 7 bases between. The CDR3 nucleotides read TGTGCCAGCAGCTTGGGACTGTACAATGAGCAGTTCTTC. As protein: CASSLGLYNEQFF.

The rearrangement links TRBV5-1 to TRBJ1-4; D not certain. The CDR3 has 13 amino acids. The V end lost 5 bases, the J end lost 5 bases, and 10 bases lay between the germline ends. In germline, CDR1 is SGHRS, CDR2 YFSETQ. In DNA, the CDR3 is TGCGCCAGCAGAGTGACGGGGAATGAAAAACTGTTTTTT. This codes for CASRVTGNEKLFF.

The rearrangement joins TRBV11-1 to TRBJ1-2; weak D call: TRBD1 (6 bases). Trimming cost V 5 bases and J 3 bases, with 19 bases left between them. CDR1 and CDR2 (germline): SGHAT, FQDESV (reference sequence). The CDR3 sequence is 16 residues long. Here the CDR3 DNA reads TGTGCCAGCAGCGTGGGCAGGGGCCGCTTTGACTATGGCTACACCTTC. Amino acid sequence: CASSVGRGRFDYGYTF. Complete variable domain (other parts from reference TRBV11-1 and TRBJ1-2): EAEVAQSPRYKITEKSQAVAFWCDPISGHATLYWYRQILGQGPELLVQFQDESVVDDSQLPKDRFSAERLKGVDSTLKIQPAELGDSAMYLCASSVGRGRFDYGYTFGSGTRLTVV.

The genes are TRBV2 and TRBJ2-7; TRBD2 matches 11 bases. The CDR3 covers 14 residues. The ends lost 4 bases at V and 7 bases at J; junction bases unmatched: 6. The V gene's germline CDR1 is SNHLY and CDR2 FYNNEI. CDR3 region: CASSVLAGASEQYF. The DNA of the CDR3 is TGTGCCAGCAGTGTACTAGCGGGAGCGAGTGAGCAGTACTTC. The whole variable domain, filled in from reference TRBV2 and TRBJ2-7, reads EPEVTQTPSHQVTQMGQEVILRCVPISNHLYFYWYRQILGQKVEFLVSFYNNEISEKSEIFDDQFSVERPDGSNFTLKIRSTKLEDSAMYFCASSVLAGASEQYFGPGTRLTVT.

This clone was seen a single time. The rearrangement links TRBV11-2 to TRBJ1-2; D ambiguous. This CDR3 contains 15 residues. From germline, CDR1 is SGHAT and CDR2 FQNNGV. V was clipped by 2 bases and J by 2 bases, with 12 bases between them. CDR3 region: CASSLPPGRNYGYTF. CDR3 DNA sequence: TGTGCCAGCAGCTTACCCCCCGGCAGGAACTATGGCTACACCTTC.

V and J are TRBV4-3 and TRBJ2-1; 7 bases agree with TRBD1. Trimming removed 4 bases from V and 6 bases from J; junction bases left unmatched: 3. The germline gives CDR1 LGHNA, CDR2 YSLEER. CDR3 length: 13 residues. The CDR3 protein is CASSRQGGNEQFF. CDR3 sequence (DNA): TGCGCCAGCAGCCGACAGGGTGGCAATGAGCAGTTCTTC.

V gene TRBV2 combines with J gene TRBJ2-1, with 9 bases matching TRBD1. J was trimmed by 6 bases and V by 3 bases; bases with no gene match: 6. The CDR3 length is 15 residues. CDR1 and CDR2 from the germline V gene are SNHLY and FYNNEI. The CDR3 DNA sequence: TGTGCCAGCAGTGATCGACTGGGACAGGGCAATGAGCAGTTCTTC. Its translation: CASSDRLGQGNEQFF.

The V gene is TRBV7-9, the J gene TRBJ2-3; no clear D gene. Germline V gene data show CDR1 as SEHNR and CDR2 as FQNEAQ (reference sequence). This CDR3 contains 16 residues. V was trimmed by 3 bases and J by 0 bases, leaving 13 bases between them. The CDR3 is CASSLGSRPSTDTQYF. The CDR3 coding sequence is TGTGCCAGCAGCTTGGGCTCAAGACCTAGCACAGATACGCAGTATTTT.

The chain links TRBV6-6 to TRBJ2-5; 7 bases are a match to TRBD2. J gave up 2 bases and V 1 base, and 1 base lay outside the gene matches. CDR3 length equals 14 residues. The germline V gene encodes CDR1 MNHNY and CDR2 SVGAGI (reference sequence). Written as DNA, the CDR3 is TGTGCCAGCAGTTACTGGGAGGGGCAAGAGACCCAGTACTTC. Protein: CASSYWEGQETQYF.

This chain connects TRBV11-2 to TRBJ2-6; D call uncertain. There are 16 residues in the CDR3. Germline CDR1 reads SGHAT; CDR2 reads FQNNGV. The ends were cut back, 2 bases at V and 0 bases at J, with 8 bases in the middle. The CDR3 region has the DNA TGTGCCAGCAGCTTAAAACTTCACTCTGGGGCCAACGTCCTGACTTTC. Translated: CASSLKLHSGANVLTF.

The rearrangement links TRBV29-1 to TRBJ2-3, with 9 bases lining up with TRBD2. V was clipped by 1 base and J by 3 bases; unmatched bases: 5. CDR3 length equals 15 residues. In germline, CDR1 is SQVTM, CDR2 ANQGSEA. CDR3 DNA: TGCAGCGTTGAAGGGACTAGCGTTAGGACAGATACGCAGTATTTT. It codes for CSVEGTSVRTDTQYF.

V gene TRBV28 combines with J gene TRBJ1-4; no firm D call. The CDR3 has 11 residues. Trimming took 5 bases from V and 7 from J, leaving 5 bases between them. Germline CDR1 reads MDHEN; CDR2 reads SYDVKM. CDR3 in DNA: TGTGCCAGCAGTCCCCGTGAAAAACTGTTTTTT. The encoded protein is CASSPREKLFF.

The chain couples TRBV2 to TRBJ2-5; TRBD1 matches at 8 bases. V dropped 6 bases and J dropped 9; count of bases not matched to a gene: 12. CDR3 length equals 14 residues. Germline CDR1 is SNHLY and CDR2 is FYNNEI. As DNA, the CDR3 is TGTGCCAGCAGAGGGGGACAGGCCCATTCGGCCCAGTACTTC. Encoded protein: CASRGGQAHSAQYF. Filled out from reference TRBV2 and TRBJ2-5, the complete variable domain reads EPEVTQTPSHQVTQMGQEVILRCVPISNHLYFYWYRQILGQKVEFLVSFYNNEISEKSEIFDDQFSVERPDGSNFTLKIRSTKLEDSAMYFCASRGGQAHSAQYFGPGTRLLVL.